The clone carrying this T cell receptor beta chain was seen just once. What it recognizes is unknown. V lost 4 bases and J lost 12; bases outside the gene matches: 6. The CDR3 is 12 residues long. Per the germline V gene, CDR1 is LGHDT and CDR2 is YNNKEL (reference sequence). These data are taken from a study of blood T cells in healthy people across ages. Study summary: Template switching picked up about one barcoded beta molecule for each two T cells.

Overall study findings and caveats: CMV infection status of these donors was not known. Diversity figures derived from one million T cells were judged to underestimate the true value.

RNA extraction gave at least 6 micrograms of total RNA per sample. Through a sample-barcoded 5' primer and a J-beta primer mix, a second PCR was run for roughly 7 to 11 cycles. MiXCR, run by TCRdb on the 5' RACE reads, gives a single entry per CDR3 protein. Among more than 700,000 distinct CDR3 sequences listed, about 53% were seen once. Input material: blood. The gene calls are TRBV3-1 and TRBJ2-7, with 10 nucleotides matching TRBD2. The source of this sequence is a man older than 75 in good health. The CDR3 DNA sequence: TGTGCCAGCAGCCGCCTAGCGGGAGAGGTGTACTTC. Translating it yields CASSRLAGEVYF.